The 23 T cell receptor beta chains below all came from one sample that was sequenced in a study of T cell repertoires in ileal Crohn's disease. TCRdb's table, derived via immunoSEQ multiplex PCR, lists solely in-frame clones and lacks some. The table has more than 25,000 clones, 80% seen once. Sequenced input: ileal tissue. The receptors stem from an adult with Crohn's disease.

The gene calls are TRBV9 and TRBJ2-7, with D possibly matching TRBD2 (6 bases). This CDR3 spans 14 amino acids. V lost 0 bases and J 3 bases, leaving 10 bases between the germline ends. In germline, CDR1 is SGDLS, CDR2 YYNGEE. Here the CDR3 DNA reads TGTGCCAGCAGCGTAGGGCGGGAAATCTACGAGCAGTACTTC. It yields the protein CASSVGREIYEQYF.

The chain recombines TRBV11-2 with TRBJ2-1; 11 nucleotides line up with TRBD2. J lost 5 bases, V lost 0 bases, and 9 bases had no gene match. The CDR3 runs 18 residues. CDR1 is SGHAT and CDR2 is FQNNGV in the germline V gene. The CDR3 spells CASSLDRDSGRAHNEQFF. CDR3 in DNA: TGTGCCAGCAGCTTAGATCGAGATAGCGGGAGGGCCCACAATGAGCAGTTCTTC. Full variable domain (rest looked up from reference TRBV11-2 and TRBJ2-1): EAGVAQSPRYKIIEKRQSVAFWCNPISGHATLYWYQQILGQGPKLLIQFQNNGVVDDSQLPKDRFSAERLKGVDSTLKIQPAKLEDSAVYLCASSLDRDSGRAHNEQFFGPGTRLTVL.

V usage is TRBV4-1 and J usage is TRBJ1-2; 9 bases line up with TRBD1. Germline lookup yields CDR1 MGHRA and CDR2 YSYEKL. The V gene end was trimmed by 1 base and the J gene end by 0 bases; junction bases not matched to a gene: 9. CDR3 length equals 18 residues. The CDR3 loop reads CASSQAGTGNRANYGYTF. In nucleotides, the CDR3 is TGCGCCAGCAGCCAAGCCGGGACAGGGAATAGGGCTAACTATGGCTACACCTTC.

The chain recombines TRBV11-3 with TRBJ2-3; TRBD2 aligns across 7 bases. In germline, CDR1 is SGHNT, CDR2 YENEEA. The V and J ends lost 1 base and 2 bases, in that order; junction bases with no gene match: 3. This CDR3 is 15 amino acids long. The CDR3 DNA follows: TGTGCCAGCAGCTTAGGCGGGAGTACCACAGATACGCAGTATTTT. It codes for CASSLGGSTTDTQYF.

The V and J genes are TRBV9 and TRBJ2-1; 7 bases agree with TRBD2. This CDR3 comprises 15 residues. Trimming at V came to 0 bases and at J to 3 bases, leaving 3 bases not matched to a gene. The germline CDR1 and CDR2 sequences are SGDLS and YYNGEE. DNA for the CDR3: TGTGCCAGCAGCGTAGCGGGGGGAGGCTACAATGAGCAGTTCTTC. Residues: CASSVAGGGYNEQFF.

The chain employs TRBV15 and TRBJ2-7; TRBD2 agrees at 7 bases. Germline V lookup: CDR1 LNHNV, CDR2 YYDKDF (reference sequence). Unmatched junction bases numbered 6, after V lost 2 bases and J lost 5 bases. This CDR3 spans 14 amino acids. CDR3 coding DNA: TGTGCCACCAGCAGATCCGGGACTACGAACGAGCAGTACTTC. It codes for CATSRSGTTNEQYF. The full variable domain, rest sourced from reference TRBV15 and TRBJ2-7, is DAMVIQNPRYQVTQFGKPVTLSCSQTLNHNVMYWYQQKSSQAPKLLFHYYDKDFNNEADTPDNFQSRRPNTSFCFLDIRSPGLGDTAMYLCATSRSGTTNEQYFGPGTRLTVT.

This chain links TRBV2 with TRBJ1-2; D is perhaps TRBD1 (5 bases). Deletions cut 3 bases from V and 1 base from J, with 9 bases between. This CDR3 region has 14 residues. Germline V gene data show CDR1 as SNHLY and CDR2 as FYNNEI. CDR3 sequence: CASSEVDSNYGYTF. CDR3 DNA sequence: TGTGCCAGCAGTGAGGTAGACAGTAACTATGGCTACACCTTC.

The CDR3 nucleotides read TGTGCCAGCAGCTTGGGGCCCAGGGTGAACACTGAAGCTTTCTTT. Protein: CASSLGPRVNTEAFF. V usage is TRBV5-4 and J usage is TRBJ1-1, with D perhaps TRBD1 (5 bases). Germline CDR1 reads SGHNT; CDR2 reads YYREEE (reference sequence). Trimming left V 0 bases short and J 0 bases short, with 9 bases between. This CDR3 is built from 15 residues.

V gene TRBV25-1 combines with J gene TRBJ1-5, with 8 bases fitting TRBD1. Looked up from germline, CDR1 is MGHDK and CDR2 is SYGVNS. The CDR3 contains 16 residues. V lost 3 bases and J lost 0; bases outside the gene matches: 4. CDR3 in DNA: TGTGCCAGCAGTGACACGGGACAGGATAGCAATCAGCCCCAGCATTTT. This codes for CASSDTGQDSNQPQHF.

The chain is built from TRBV2 and TRBJ2-7; 8 bases are shared with TRBD2. The CDR3 runs 17 residues. Germline trimming cut 6 bases from V and 2 bases from J; bases unmatched to any gene: 15. Germline-derived CDR1 and CDR2 are SNHLY and FYNNEI. The CDR3 DNA sequence: TGTGCCAGCAGCCGGGGGGTAGCGGGGTCTACGGCCTACGAGCAGTACTTC. Residues: CASSRGVAGSTAYEQYF.

On this clone: Other DNA sequences from this sample encode an identical CDR3 as well. V and J are TRBV5-1 and TRBJ1-1; no clear D gene. The germline V and J ends were trimmed by 0 bases and 1 base, with 7 bases remaining between them. The CDR3 covers 14 residues. Germline V gene sequence: CDR1 SGHRS, CDR2 YFSETQ. CDR3 bases: TGCGCCAGCAGCTTGGGTACAGCGAACACTGAAGCTTTCTTT. Translated: CASSLGTANTEAFF.

The chain carries TRBV27 and TRBJ1-2; 9 bases are shared with TRBD1. This CDR3 contains 14 residues. V dropped 0 bases and J dropped 6; count of bases not matched to a gene: 2. CDR1 is MNHEY, CDR2 SMNVEV, per germline (reference sequence). The CDR3 loop reads CASSLSRDRDGYTF. DNA of the CDR3: TGTGCCAGCAGTTTATCACGGGACAGGGATGGCTACACCTTC.

The chain links TRBV19 to TRBJ2-7; tentatively, D is TRBD1 (6 bases). V was pared by 5 bases and J by 0 bases, with 17 bases between. Germline-derived CDR1 and CDR2 are LNHDA and SQIVND (reference sequence). CDR3 size: 16 residues. CDR3 coding DNA: TGTGCCAGTAGTGCGACACCGGGACAAACCTCCTACGAGCAGTACTTC. It translates to CASSATPGQTSYEQYF.

This clone has only a few counts. The chain employs TRBV7-9 and TRBJ2-1; a possible D gene is TRBD2 (7 bases). The CDR3 loop spans 16 amino acids. V was pared by 5 bases and J by 2 bases, with 16 bases between. Germline CDR1 SEHNR, CDR2 FQNEAQ (reference sequence). The CDR3 here is CASSAWGGQAYNEQFF. CDR3 bases: TGTGCCAGCAGCGCCTGGGGGGGCCAGGCCTACAATGAGCAGTTCTTC.

The CDR3 protein is CASSYSISSSTDTQYF. CDR3 bases: TGTGCCAGCAGTTACTCGATCAGTTCTAGCACAGATACGCAGTATTTT. The V and J genes are TRBV6-5 and TRBJ2-3; no reliable D call. CDR1 and CDR2 (germline): MNHEY, SVGAGI. With 0 bases removed from V and 0 bases from J, the gap between germline ends came to 10 bases. This CDR3 comprises 16 residues.

V usage is TRBV5-6 and J usage is TRBJ1-1, with TRBD1 matching over 7 bases. J was trimmed by 1 base and V by 4 bases; bases with no gene match: 7. The CDR3 is made up of 15 amino acids. CDR1 and CDR2 (germline): SGHDT, YYEEEE. The CDR3 bases are TGTGCCAGCAGCCCGAACAGGGGCCAGAACACTGAAGCTTTCTTT. This codes for CASSPNRGQNTEAFF.

This chain connects TRBV27 to TRBJ1-5, with unresolved D. The CDR3 is 13 amino acids. Deletions cut 10 bases from V and 5 bases from J, with 15 bases between. The germline gives CDR1 MNHEY, CDR2 SMNVEV (reference sequence). For the CDR3, the DNA is TGTGCCATCGGCCGGGGATACGATCAGCCCCAGCATTTT. Translated: CAIGRGYDQPQHF.

This clone was picked up a small number of times. The rearrangement joins TRBV4-2 to TRBJ1-1; possibly TRBD1 for D (5 bases). The CDR3 spans 14 residues. Trimming stripped 2 bases from V and 3 bases from J, with 10 bases between. Germline loops: CDR1 LGHNA, CDR2 YNFKEQ. The CDR3 region is CASSQQGGDTEAFF. DNA of the CDR3: TGTGCCAGCAGCCAACAGGGTGGGGACACTGAAGCTTTCTTT.

This clone was detected a few times. The J gene is TRBJ2-5, the V gene TRBV29-1; TRBD1 matches at 8 bases. Germline V lookup: CDR1 SQVTM, CDR2 ANQGSEA. V lost 5 bases to trimming and J lost 9 bases; unmatched junction nucleotides: 11. This CDR3 is 13 amino acids long. The CDR3 loop is CSVKGQGAYPQYF. The CDR3 region has the DNA TGCAGCGTTAAGGGGCAGGGGGCCTATCCCCAGTACTTC. Full variable domain (outside the CDR3, taken from reference TRBV29-1 and TRBJ2-5): SAVISQKPSRDICQRGTSLTIQCQVDSQVTMMFWYRQQPGQSLTLIATANQGSEATYESGFVIDKFPISRPNLTFSTLTVSNMSPEDSSIYLCSVKGQGAYPQYFGPGTRLLVL.

J is TRBJ2-7 and V is TRBV25-1, with 10 nucleotides matching TRBD2. With V trimmed by 4 bases and J by 3 bases, 3 bases remained unmatched. The CDR3 totals 14 residues. Germline V gene lookup returns CDR1 MGHDK and CDR2 SYGVNS. The CDR3 spells CASSGSSGSYEQYF. In nucleotides, the CDR3 is TGTGCCAGCAGTGGGTCTAGCGGGAGCTACGAGCAGTACTTC.

V gene TRBV7-9 combines with J gene TRBJ1-6; 7 bases are a match to TRBD1. Germline V gene data show CDR1 as SEHNR and CDR2 as FQNEAQ (reference sequence). The trim removed 6 bases at V and 13 bases at J, leaving 9 bases unmatched. The CDR3 runs 13 residues. CDR3 protein: CASSSTGARPLHF. The CDR3 nucleotides are TGTGCCAGCAGTTCTACAGGGGCCAGGCCCCTCCACTTT. The whole variable domain, remainder taken from reference TRBV7-9 and TRBJ1-6, is DTGVSQNPRHKITKRGQNVTFRCDPISEHNRLYWYRQTLGQGPEFLTYFQNEAQLEKSRLLSDRFSAERPKGSFSTLEIQRTEQGDSAMYLCASSSTGARPLHFGNGTRLTVT.

This chain joins TRBV5-5 and TRBJ2-5, with unresolved D. V was shortened by 1 base and J by 5 bases, with 9 bases between the two germline ends. CDR3 length: 13 amino acids. The V gene's germline CDR1 is SGHKS and CDR2 YYEKEE (reference sequence). The CDR3 DNA reads TGTGCCAGCAGCTTGTCTAGTTGGGAGACCCAGTACTTC. As protein: CASSLSSWETQYF.

CDR3 sequence reads: CASSQEIFGGTEQYF. In nucleotides, the CDR3 is TGCGCCAGCAGCCAAGAGATATTCGGCGGAACCGAGCAGTACTTC. V gene TRBV4-3 combines with J gene TRBJ2-5; no firm D call. The end of the DNA fits TRBJ2-7 better, so the J call may be wrong. The CDR3 is 15 residues long. CDR1 is LGHNA, CDR2 YSLEER, per germline.